The rows below give T cell receptor beta chains drawn from one sample of a study of graft-versus-host responses after intestinal transplantation. Sequenced by immunoSEQ multiplex PCR; TCRdb stores in-frame clones only, minus some. The sample has about 9,200 clones, about 91% seen once. This specimen was PBMCs, taken almost 70 days after transplant. The receptors originated from a human patient who received an intestinal transplant, so some T cells may come from the graft donor. The conserved cysteine and the conserved F or W are not part of the CDR3 here. Clone size appears in some rows only: once, few, many, or a class for an expanded clone.

TRBJ2-5 | TRBV7-2 | - | ASSFTEQETQY
TRBJ1-1 | TRBV14 | once | ASSSSHRGTNTEAF
TRBJ2-3 | TRBV5-5 | - | ASSLVKFSDTQY
TRBJ1-1 | TRBV9 | - | ASSVSRGLHTEAF
TRBJ2-1 | TRBV19 | once | ASSTPPWGVSNEQF
TRBJ2-7 | TRBV28 | - | ASSKSYEQY
TRBJ2-7 | TRBV9 | - | AGSVGSGSPTYEQY
TRBJ1-6 | TRBV27 | - | ASSFSGSPLH
TRBJ1-2 | TRBV28 | few | ASSFQGYYGYT
TRBJ1-4 | TRBV28 | - | ASSLGSGPTNEKLF
TRBJ2-3 | TRBV25-1 | - | ASSEYRGASGNTDTQY
TRBJ1-1 | TRBV19 | - | ASSIYAIAETEAF
TRBJ2-7 | TRBV4-1 | - | ASSSHYPNAGGYEQY
TRBJ1-1 | TRBV10-3 | - | AVQTGGAEAF
TRBJ2-7 | TRBV6-1 | few | ASSEGDRAYEQY
TRBJ2-5 | TRBV28 | - | ASSTVGTGVGETQY
TRBJ1-3 | TRBV6-5 | - | ASSRQGAGNTIY
TRBJ1-1 | TRBV5-1 | - | ASSTTGTGNTEAF
TRBJ2-7 | TRBV7-6 | once | ASSSGQGAYEQY
TRBJ1-2 | TRBV4-2 | - | ASSQVGTGLDGYT
TRBJ2-2 | TRBV5-4 | - | ASSSAGLAAGELF
TRBJ1-6 | TRBV21-1 | - | ASSSGALGH
TRBJ2-3 | TRBV7-9 | once | ASSFASGRAGMFTDTQY
TRBJ1-1 | TRBV7-9 | - | ASSLAQGGRTEAF
TRBJ2-1 | TRBV4-3 | - | ASSQGGSRANEQF
TRBJ1-1 | TRBV9 | once | ASSVGQGYTEAF
TRBJ2-1 | TRBV11-3 | - | ASSLGSRALYNEQF
TRBJ2-7 | TRBV19 | - | ASSPRLAAYEQY
TRBJ2-1 | TRBV6-1 | - | ASRGGSSYNEQF
TRBJ1-4 | TRBV6-6 | - | ASNKGGEDEKLF
TRBJ1-1 | TRBV9 | - | ASSVGDRVTEAF
TRBJ2-7 | TRBV2 | - | ASSQPSRLAGSYEQY
TRBJ2-1 | TRBV5-8 | - | ASSSIETGAHRIHNEQF
TRBJ2-7 | TRBV5-4 | - | ASSWGTTYEQY
TRBJ1-5 | TRBV27 | - | ASSLSSNQPQH
TRBJ2-4 | TRBV6-5 | - | ASTITGGSGIQY
TRBJ2-3 | TRBV11-2 | - | ASSLVFRDTQY
TRBJ2-1 | TRBV6-5 | - | ASSYSGSYNEQF
TRBJ2-1 | TRBV9 | - | ASSVGVNEQF
TRBJ2-1 | TRBV10-2 | - | ASRPTSFWSYNEQF
TRBJ1-6 | TRBV5-6 | once | ASTTWGNSPLH
TRBJ2-1 | TRBV27 | - | ASRSTGLGGRAFKQF
TRBJ2-7 | TRBV7-2 | - | ASSLRAGGHYEQY
TRBJ1-2 | TRBV5-1 | - | ASSLDRAAYGYT
TRBJ2-1 | TRBV28 | - | ASSFKSVAGGWGNEQF
TRBJ1-5 | TRBV28 | - | ASSLADPGQELGQPQH
TRBJ2-1 | TRBV7-2 | - | ASSLGGTSYNEQF
TRBJ1-1 | TRBV14 | - | ASSQEVRITEAF
TRBJ2-3 | TRBV7-3 | once | ASSLTRSSGRGDTQY
TRBJ2-5 | TRBV2 | - | ASSEGRGVQETQY